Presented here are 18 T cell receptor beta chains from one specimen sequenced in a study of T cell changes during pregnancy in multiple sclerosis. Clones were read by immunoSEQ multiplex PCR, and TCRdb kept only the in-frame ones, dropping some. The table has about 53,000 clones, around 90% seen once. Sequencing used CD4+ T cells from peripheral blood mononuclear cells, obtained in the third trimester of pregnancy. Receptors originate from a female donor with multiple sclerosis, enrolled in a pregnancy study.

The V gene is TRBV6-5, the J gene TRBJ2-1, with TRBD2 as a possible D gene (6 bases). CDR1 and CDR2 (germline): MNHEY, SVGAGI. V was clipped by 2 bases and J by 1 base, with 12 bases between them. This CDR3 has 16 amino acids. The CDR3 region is CASSYAPGLSYNEQFF. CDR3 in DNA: TGTGCCAGCAGTTACGCCCCGGGACTTTCCTACAATGAGCAGTTCTTC.

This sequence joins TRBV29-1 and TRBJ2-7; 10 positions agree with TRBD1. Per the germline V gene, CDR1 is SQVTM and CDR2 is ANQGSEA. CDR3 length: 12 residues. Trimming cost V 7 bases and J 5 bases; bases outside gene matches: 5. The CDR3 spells CSARQGAHEQYF. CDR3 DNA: TGCAGCGCAAGACAGGGGGCGCACGAGCAGTACTTC.

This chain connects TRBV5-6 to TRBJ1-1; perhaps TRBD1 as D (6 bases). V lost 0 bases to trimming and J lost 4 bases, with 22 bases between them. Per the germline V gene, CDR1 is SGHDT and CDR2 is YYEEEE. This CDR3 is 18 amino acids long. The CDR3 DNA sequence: TGTGCCAGCAGCTTGGAGGCGTTATGGGGGCGCGAAGTCACTGAAGCTTTCTTT. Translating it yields CASSLEALWGREVTEAFF.

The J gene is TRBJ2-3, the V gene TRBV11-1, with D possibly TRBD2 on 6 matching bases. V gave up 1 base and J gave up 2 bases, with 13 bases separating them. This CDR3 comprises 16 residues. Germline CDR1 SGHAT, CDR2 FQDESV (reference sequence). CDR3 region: CASSLGQAGITDTQYF. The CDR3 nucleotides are TGTGCCAGCAGCTTAGGGCAGGCGGGAATCACAGATACGCAGTATTTT.

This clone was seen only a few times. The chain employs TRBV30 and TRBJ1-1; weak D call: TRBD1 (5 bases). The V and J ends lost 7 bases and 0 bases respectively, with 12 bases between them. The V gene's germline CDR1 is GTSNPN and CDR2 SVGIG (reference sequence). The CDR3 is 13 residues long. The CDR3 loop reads CASVGHMNTEAFF. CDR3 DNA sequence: TGTGCCTCTGTAGGACATATGAACACTGAAGCTTTCTTT.

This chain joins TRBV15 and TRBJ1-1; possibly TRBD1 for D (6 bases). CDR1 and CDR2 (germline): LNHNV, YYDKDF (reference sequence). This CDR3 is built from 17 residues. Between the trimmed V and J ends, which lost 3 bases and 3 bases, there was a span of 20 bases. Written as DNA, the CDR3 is TGTGCCACCAGCAGCAACCGAGGTACAGGGTGGGACACTGAAGCTTTCTTT. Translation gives CATSSNRGTGWDTEAFF.

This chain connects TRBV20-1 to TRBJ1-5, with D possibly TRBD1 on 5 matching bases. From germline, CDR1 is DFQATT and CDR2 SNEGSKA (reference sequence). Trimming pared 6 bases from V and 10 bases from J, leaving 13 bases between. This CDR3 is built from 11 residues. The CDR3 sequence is CSAGRGGPQHF. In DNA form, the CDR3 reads TGCAGTGCCGGGCGGGGGGGACCCCAGCATTTT.

The CDR3 loop reads CASSERGTGTDTQYF. The CDR3 DNA reads as TGTGCCAGCAGTGAAAGGGGAACCGGCACAGATACGCAGTATTTT. The chain uses TRBV6-1 and TRBJ2-3, with D possibly being TRBD1 (5 bases). This CDR3 spans 15 amino acids. Between the trimmed V and J ends, which lost 2 bases and 1 base, there was a span of 10 bases. The germline V gene has CDR1 MNHNS and CDR2 SASEGT.

The CDR3 coding sequence is TGTGCCATCAGTGCAGACAGGAACACTGAAGCTTTCTTT. This gives the protein CAISADRNTEAFF. The chain combines TRBV10-3 with TRBJ1-1; TRBD1 might be the D (5 bases). With 4 bases removed from V and 1 base from J, the gap between germline ends came to 7 bases. The CDR3 runs 13 residues. CDR1 is ENHRY and CDR2 is SYGVKD in the germline V gene.

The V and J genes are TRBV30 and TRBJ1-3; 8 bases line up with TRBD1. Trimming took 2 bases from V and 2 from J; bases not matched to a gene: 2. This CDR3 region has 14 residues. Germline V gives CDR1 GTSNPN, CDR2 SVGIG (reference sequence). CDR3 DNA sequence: TGTGCCTGGAGTCCGGACAGGGCTGGAAACACCATATATTTT. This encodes CAWSPDRAGNTIYF.

CDR3 amino acids: CASSFQNVQYF. The CDR3, as DNA: TGTGCCAGCAGTTTTCAGAATGTGCAGTACTTC. The V and J genes are TRBV27 and TRBJ2-7; no clear D. The V gene lost 3 bases and the J gene lost 9 bases, with 9 bases spanning the gap. Germline V gives CDR1 MNHEY, CDR2 SMNVEV (reference sequence). The CDR3 sequence is 11 residues long.

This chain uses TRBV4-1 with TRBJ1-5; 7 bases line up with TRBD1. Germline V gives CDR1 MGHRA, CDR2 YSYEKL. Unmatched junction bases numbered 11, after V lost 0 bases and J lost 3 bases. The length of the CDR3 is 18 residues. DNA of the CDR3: TGCGCCAGCAGCCAAGATTTAGGACGACAGGGAAACAATCAGCCCCAGCATTTT. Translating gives CASSQDLGRQGNNQPQHF.

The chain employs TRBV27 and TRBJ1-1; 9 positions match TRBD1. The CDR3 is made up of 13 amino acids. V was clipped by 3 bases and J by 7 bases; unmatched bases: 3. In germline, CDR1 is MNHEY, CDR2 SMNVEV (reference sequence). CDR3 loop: CASSFPGQGEAFF. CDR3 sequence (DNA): TGTGCCAGCAGTTTTCCGGGACAGGGTGAAGCTTTCTTT.

DNA of the CDR3: TGCGCCAGCAGCCAAGATATGGATGGGGCGCGGGAGACCCAGTACTTC. Translated, it gives CASSQDMDGARETQYF. The chain links TRBV4-1 to TRBJ2-5; possibly TRBD1 for D (5 bases). CDR1 MGHRA and CDR2 YSYEKL come from the germline V gene. V was shortened by 0 bases and J by 5 bases, with 16 bases between the two germline ends. This CDR3 spans 16 amino acids.

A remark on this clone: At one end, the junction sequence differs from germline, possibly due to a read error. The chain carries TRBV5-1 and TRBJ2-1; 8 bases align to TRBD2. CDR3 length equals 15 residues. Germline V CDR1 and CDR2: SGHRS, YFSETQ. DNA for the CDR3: TGCGCCAGCAGCTTGAGCGGGGGCGAGTACAGTGAGCAGTTCTTC. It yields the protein CASSLSGGEYSEQFF.

The CDR3 bases are TGTGCCAGCAGCCCACAGGGACATATGAACACTGAAGCTTTCTTT. It yields the protein CASSPQGHMNTEAFF. The chain uses TRBV9 and TRBJ1-1; possible D gene TRBD1, 6 bases. Germline values: CDR1 SGDLS, CDR2 YYNGEE. V lost 4 bases to trimming and J lost 0 bases, with 13 bases between them. The CDR3 covers 15 residues.

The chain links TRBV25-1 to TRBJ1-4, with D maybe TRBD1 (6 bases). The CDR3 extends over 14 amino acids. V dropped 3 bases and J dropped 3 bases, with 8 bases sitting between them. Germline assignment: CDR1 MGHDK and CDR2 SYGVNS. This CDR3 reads CASSDRGPNEKLFF. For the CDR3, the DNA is TGTGCCAGCAGTGACAGGGGACCTAATGAAAAACTGTTTTTT.

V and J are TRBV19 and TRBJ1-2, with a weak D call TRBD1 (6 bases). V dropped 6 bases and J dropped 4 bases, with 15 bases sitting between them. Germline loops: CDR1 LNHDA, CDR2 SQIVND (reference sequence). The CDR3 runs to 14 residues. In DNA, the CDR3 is TGTGCCAGTAGCTCCGCGGGGGCACGCTATGGCTACACCTTC. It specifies CASSSAGARYGYTF.